A selection of T cell receptor beta chains follows, all from one sample in a study of Graves' ophthalmopathy and Graves' hyperthyroidism. TCRdb used MiXCR to reprocess the multiplex PCR reads, holding one entry per CDR3 protein. In the table there are under 250,000 distinct CDR3 sequences, under 30% of which are singletons. The sequenced sample was peripheral blood. All receptors come from a man between 45 and 60 years old with Graves' ophthalmopathy. The CDR3 runs from the conserved cysteine through the conserved F or W. D genes are given only for firm matches. A row's size may be missing; if present it is once, few, many or a size class.

D	V	length	J	size	CDR3	DNA
.	TRBV30	13	TRBJ1-1	.	CAFPGVSGTEAFF	TGTGCCTTCCCAGGGGTTTCGGGGACTGAAGCTTTCTTT
.	TRBV6-4	13	TRBJ1-3	many	CASSANSGNTIYF	TGTGCCAGCAGTGCAAACTCTGGAAACACCATATATTTT
TRBD1	TRBV7-2	16	TRBJ2-5	.	CASSSRTGTVQETQYF	TGTGCCAGCAGCTCCCGGACAGGGACTGTACAAGAGACCCAGTACTTC
.	TRBV6-5	13	TRBJ2-5	many	CASSYRTQETQYF	TGTGCCAGCAGTTACAGGACACAAGAGACCCAGTACTTC
.	TRBV20-1	21	TRBJ1-6	many	CSARDQGGFVSLDSYNSPLHF	TGCAGTGCTAGAGATCAAGGGGGATTTGTAAGCCTCGACTCCTATAATTCACCCCTCCACTTT
.	TRBV12-3/TRBV12-4	17	TRBJ2-2	many	CASSQWTALMNTGELFF	TGTGCCAGCAGTCAGTGGACAGCGCTTATGAACACCGGGGAGCTGTTTTTT
.	TRBV6-5	15	TRBJ1-1	.	CASSYGVTLNTEAFF	TGTGCCAGCAGTTATGGGGTCACCTTGAACACTGAAGCTTTCTTT
TRBD1	TRBV12-3/TRBV12-4	17	TRBJ1-5	.	CASSSVDRGENNQPQHF	TGTGCCAGCAGTTCCGTGGACAGGGGAGAAAACAATCAGCCCCAGCATTTT
.	TRBV7-9	14	TRBJ1-2	.	CASSPGEGNYGYTF	TGTGCCAGCAGCCCCGGCGAGGGAAACTATGGCTACACCTTC
.	TRBV11-2	13	TRBJ2-7	many	CASSLESSREQYF	TGTGCCAGCAGCTTAGAGTCCTCCCGCGAGCAGTACTTC
TRBD1	TRBV9	18	TRBJ2-6	many	CASSVVGTDHSGANVLTF	TGTGCCAGCAGCGTAGTTGGGACAGACCACTCTGGGGCCAACGTCCTGACTTTC
TRBD1	TRBV5-6	15	TRBJ2-7	many	CASSLPSGGPNEQYF	TGTGCCAGCAGCTTGCCATCAGGGGGTCCCAACGAGCAGTACTTC
.	TRBV4-1	14	TRBJ2-7	many	CASSLPQFGGEQYF	TGCGCCAGCAGCCTACCACAATTCGGTGGCGAGCAGTACTTC
.	TRBV11-2	15	TRBJ2-2	many	CASSPYREATGELFF	TGTGCCAGCAGCCCCTACAGGGAGGCGACCGGGGAGCTGTTTTTT
.	TRBV27	12	TRBJ2-4	many	CASPPPKNIQYF	TGTGCCAGCCCCCCGCCCAAAAACATTCAGTACTTC
.	TRBV29-1	17	TRBJ2-5	many	CSVLGLAYYVGWETQYF	TGCAGCGTTCTCGGTCTAGCGTACTACGTCGGGTGGGAGACCCAGTACTTC
.	TRBV6-2/TRBV6-3	12	TRBJ1-6	.	CASSEDKPTLHF	TGTGCCAGCAGTGAGGACAAGCCCACCCTCCACTTT
TRBD1	TRBV6-2/TRBV6-3	15	TRBJ2-7	once	CASSLDSTGRYEQYF	TGTGCCAGCAGCTTGGATTCGACAGGGCGCTACGAGCAGTACTTC
.	TRBV5-1	14	TRBJ2-7	many	CASSVQGSSYEQYF	TGCGCCAGCAGCGTACAGGGAAGCTCCTACGAGCAGTACTTC
.	TRBV9	15	TRBJ2-2	many	CASSFSTRNTGELFF	TGTGCCAGCAGCTTCTCGACGAGAAACACCGGGGAGCTGTTTTTT
TRBD1	TRBV28	13	TRBJ1-3	many	CASSLGQGHTIYF	TGTGCCAGCAGTTTGGGACAGGGTCACACCATATATTTT
.	TRBV4-3	13	TRBJ1-3	many	CAPDKSSGNTIYF	TGCGCTCCGGACAAGAGCTCTGGAAACACCATATATTTT
.	TRBV5-5	15	TRBJ1-1	many	CASSQSSGGPTEAFF	TGTGCCAGCAGCCAATCCTCCGGGGGTCCCACTGAAGCTTTCTTT
.	TRBV20-1	14	TRBJ2-5	many	CSAYQRLGQETQYF	TGCAGTGCTTACCAACGCCTGGGTCAAGAGACCCAGTACTTC
TRBD1	TRBV12-3/TRBV12-4	14	TRBJ1-5	.	CASSSTGNGQPQHF	TGTGCCAGCAGTTCGACAGGGAATGGTCAGCCCCAGCATTTT
.	TRBV6-5	12	TRBJ2-7	.	CASSFLDYEQYF	TGTGCCAGCAGTTTCTTGGACTACGAGCAGTACTTC
TRBD1	TRBV7-8	18	TRBJ1-2	.	CASSLARVSGQRLPGYTF	TGTGCCAGCAGCTTAGCCCGAGTGTCGGGACAGAGGCTTCCTGGCTACACCTTC
TRBD2	TRBV7-2	15	TRBJ2-7	.	CASSPGTSRTYEQYF	TGTGCCAGCAGCCCAGGGACTAGCCGAACCTACGAGCAGTACTTC
TRBD2	TRBV6-2/TRBV6-3	18	TRBJ2-2	many	CASSYGTRTSKNTGELFF	TGTGCCAGCAGTTACGGGACCCGGACTAGCAAGAACACCGGGGAGCTGTTTTTT
.	TRBV4-3	15	TRBJ2-7	many	CASSQEYSSVGEQYF	TGCGCCAGCAGCCAAGAGTACAGCTCCGTGGGAGAGCAGTACTTC
.	TRBV6-5	14	TRBJ1-2	.	CASSSGAGHYGYTF	TGTGCCAGCAGTTCCGGGGCAGGCCACTATGGCTACACCTTC
TRBD1	TRBV9	16	TRBJ2-4	many	CASSVSGGGSKNIQYF	TGTGCCAGCAGCGTGTCAGGGGGCGGTTCCAAAAACATTCAGTACTTC
.	TRBV29-1	15	TRBJ2-2	many	CSVDWVGRSSGELFF	TGCAGCGTTGATTGGGTAGGAAGAAGCTCCGGGGAGCTGTTTTTT
.	TRBV20-1	14	TRBJ2-7	many	CSARETILGYEQYF	TGCAGTGCTAGAGAGACCATACTAGGATACGAGCAGTACTTC
TRBD2	TRBV7-8	16	TRBJ2-7	many	CASSAPLWEGFYEQYF	TGTGCCAGCAGCGCACCCTTGTGGGAGGGGTTCTACGAGCAGTACTTC
.	TRBV27	14	TRBJ2-7	many	CASSLRDKAYEQYF	TGTGCCAGCAGTTTAAGGGACAAAGCCTACGAGCAGTACTTC
.	TRBV28	14	TRBJ1-5	many	CASSSVPYDQPQHF	TGTGCCAGCAGTTCAGTTCCCTACGATCAGCCCCAGCATTTT
.	TRBV24-1	13	TRBJ2-7	.	CATSSSNSYEQYF	TGTGCCACCAGTTCGAGCAACTCCTACGAGCAGTACTTC
TRBD2	TRBV11-2	17	TRBJ2-2	many	CASSLDFSGSLGGELFF	TGTGCCAGCAGCTTAGATTTTAGCGGGAGTCTCGGCGGGGAGCTGTTTTTT
.	TRBV6-5	15	TRBJ1-6	many	CASSFSRGYNSPLHF	TGTGCCAGCAGTTTTAGCAGGGGCTATAATTCACCCCTCCACTTT
.	TRBV6-5	15	TRBJ1-5	.	CASSYSAGLGQPQHF	TGTGCCAGCAGTTACTCTGCCGGGTTAGGTCAGCCCCAGCATTTT
.	TRBV6-1	15	TRBJ2-2	many	CASSVTPRDTGELFF	TGTGCCAGCAGTGTGACCCCTAGGGACACCGGGGAGCTGTTTTTT
TRBD1	TRBV2	17	TRBJ2-5	.	CASLLVTAGTGLKTQYF	TGTGCCAGCCTATTGGTTACCGCCGGGACAGGGTTAAAGACCCAGTACTTC
.	TRBV4-1	16	TRBJ2-2	many	CASSQSGTENTGELFF	TGCGCCAGCAGCCAATCCGGGACGGAGAACACCGGGGAGCTGTTTTTT
.	TRBV28	13	TRBJ2-7	many	CASSFPASYEQYF	TGTGCCAGCAGTTTTCCAGCCTCCTACGAGCAGTACTTC
TRBD1	TRBV12-3/TRBV12-4	16	TRBJ2-5	.	CASSLSVGTGEETQYF	TGTGCCAGCAGTTTAAGCGTCGGGACAGGGGAAGAGACCCAGTACTTC
TRBD2	TRBV20-1	20	TRBJ2-7	many	CSARSGVAGDGNAVLHEQYF	TGCAGTGCCCGATCTGGCGTAGCGGGAGATGGTAATGCGGTTCTCCACGAGCAGTACTTC
.	TRBV7-2	13	TRBJ2-7	.	CASSLIARYEQCF	TGTGCCAGCAGCTTAATAGCACGCTACGAGCAGTGCTTC
TRBD2	TRBV6-1	16	TRBJ2-5	.	CASTQGLAGGKETQYF	TGTGCCAGCACCCAGGGACTAGCGGGAGGAAAAGAGACCCAGTACTTC
TRBD1	TRBV5-6	13	TRBJ2-2	many	CASSQTGFGELFF	TGTGCCAGCAGCCAGACAGGGTTCGGGGAGCTGTTTTTT
.	TRBV2	11	TRBJ1-1	many	CASREDTEAFF	TGTGCCAGCAGGGAGGACACTGAAGCTTTCTTT
.	TRBV28	15	TRBJ2-2	.	CASSFRRGGSGELFF	TGTGCCAGCAGTTTCCGTAGGGGCGGCTCCGGGGAGCTGTTTTTT